The clone carrying this T cell receptor beta chain came up many times. Antigen: not known. This entry belongs to a study of metastatic and nonmetastatic thyroid tumors. At the level of the study: The comparison covered peripheral blood and tumor or nodule tissue in malignant and benign thyroid patients.

All patients were treatment-naive before thyroid surgery. Study-level points and caveats: Compared with benign nodules, malignant thyroid tumors were reported to have significantly higher TCR beta diversity in both blood and tumor.

Original data processing: The study's classifier, a distant-metastasis tool for papillary thyroid cancer, was built using CDR3 differences across clinicopathological groups. TCRdb re-analyzed the PCR reads through MiXCR. TCRdb's processing, not the authors', yielded these V and J calls. This table has approximately 20,000 clones, 21% appearing once. This clonotype was obtained from a female donor with papillary thyroid cancer or a benign thyroid nodule (not recorded which). Some clones in this sample may be carry-over from other donors' samples. The sequenced sample was tumor tissue.

The CDR3: CATSDSTDYGYTF. Written as DNA, the CDR3 is TGTGCCACCAGTGATTCAACAGATTATGGCTACACCTTC. This chain links TRBV24-1 with TRBJ1-2; D unresolved. The CDR3 is 13 amino acids. The germline CDR1 and CDR2 sequences are KGHDR and SFDVKD. Trimming cost V 2 bases and J 5 bases, with 8 bases left between them.